This entry features one T cell receptor (beta chain) sequence. Its antigen is not identified. Reverse transcription of roughly 0.45 to 1 ug RNA was performed with random hexamers. Amplification of TCR beta CDR3 by immunoSEQ multiplex PCR spanned 54 Vbeta and 13 Jbeta. TCRdb called the immunoSEQ multiplex PCR reads again in MiXCR, with one record for every CDR3 protein. The profile shows about 190,000 distinct CDR3 sequences, 90% to 97% of them singletons. This entry comes from a study of CD8 T cells in Susac syndrome. Across the study: Patients with Susac syndrome who were sequenced included more than five with active disease and eight or nine in remission.

Points from the study as a whole: As the study acknowledged, the number of individuals who were part of its TCR sequencing and HLA analysis was relatively small. When the CD4+ T cell repertoires of patients with Susac syndrome were examined, they did not show any clonal expansion.

The V gene's germline CDR1 is SGHNT and CDR2 YYREEE (reference sequence). V was cut by 2 bases and J by 7 bases, with 16 bases left in between. The CDR3 runs to 15 residues. V is TRBV5-4 and J is TRBJ1-5; unclear D gene. What was sequenced was CD4+ T cells from PBMCs. The TCR sequence derives from a human donor with Susac syndrome. The CDR3 spells CASSFGRREGQPQHF. The DNA for the CDR3 is TGTGCCAGCAGCTTCGGCAGGAGGGAGGGACAGCCCCAGCATTTT.